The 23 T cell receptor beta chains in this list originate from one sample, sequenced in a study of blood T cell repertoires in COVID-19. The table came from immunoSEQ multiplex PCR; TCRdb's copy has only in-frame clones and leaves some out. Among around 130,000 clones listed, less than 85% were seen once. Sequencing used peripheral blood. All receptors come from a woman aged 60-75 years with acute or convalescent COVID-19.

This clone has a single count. The CDR3 here is CASSPSLRARDGSYTF. CDR3 coding DNA: TGCGCCAGCAGCCCCAGTTTGCGGGCGCGGGACGGTAGCTACACCTTC. The V gene is TRBV4-1, the J gene TRBJ1-2; the D gene is possibly TRBD1 (5 bases). The V end lost 4 bases, the J end lost 9 bases, and 24 bases lay between the germline ends. The CDR3 loop spans 16 amino acids. Germline loops: CDR1 MGHRA, CDR2 YSYEKL.

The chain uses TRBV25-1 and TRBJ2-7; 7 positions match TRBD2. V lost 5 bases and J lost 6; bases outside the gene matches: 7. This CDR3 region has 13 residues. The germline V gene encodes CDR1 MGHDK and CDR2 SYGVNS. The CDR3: CASSPTPGGEQYV. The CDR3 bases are TGTGCCAGCAGTCCCACCCCGGGGGGCGAGCAGTACGTC.

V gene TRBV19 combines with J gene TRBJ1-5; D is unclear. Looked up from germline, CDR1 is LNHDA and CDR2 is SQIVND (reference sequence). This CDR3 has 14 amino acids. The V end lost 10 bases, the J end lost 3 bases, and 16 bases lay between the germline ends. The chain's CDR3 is CATARGGFNQPQHF. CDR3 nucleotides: TGTGCCACCGCACGAGGCGGCTTCAATCAGCCCCAGCATTTT.

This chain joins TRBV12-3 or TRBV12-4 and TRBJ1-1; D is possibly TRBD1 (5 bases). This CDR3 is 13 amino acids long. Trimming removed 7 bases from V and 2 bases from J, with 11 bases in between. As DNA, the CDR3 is TGTGCCAGCACCCGGGGGGAAAACACTGAAGCTTTCTTT. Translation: CASTRGENTEAFF.

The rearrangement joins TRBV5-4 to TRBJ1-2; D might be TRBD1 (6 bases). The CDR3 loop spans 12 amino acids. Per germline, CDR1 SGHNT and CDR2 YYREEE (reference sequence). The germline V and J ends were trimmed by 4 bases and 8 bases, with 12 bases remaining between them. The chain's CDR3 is CASSHTGNGYTF. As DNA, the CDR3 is TGTGCCAGCAGCCACACAGGGAACGGCTACACCTTC.

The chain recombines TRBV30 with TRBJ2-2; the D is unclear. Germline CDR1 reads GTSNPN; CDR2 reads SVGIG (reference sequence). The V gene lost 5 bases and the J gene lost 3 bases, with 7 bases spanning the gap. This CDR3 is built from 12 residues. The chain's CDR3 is CAWDQDTGELFF. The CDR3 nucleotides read TGTGCCTGGGATCAGGACACCGGGGAGCTGTTTTTT.

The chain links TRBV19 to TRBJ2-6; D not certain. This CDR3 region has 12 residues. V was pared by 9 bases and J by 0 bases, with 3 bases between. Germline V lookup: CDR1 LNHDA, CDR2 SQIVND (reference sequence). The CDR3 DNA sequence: TGTGCCAGCCACTCTGGGGCCAACGTCCTGACTTTC. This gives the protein CASHSGANVLTF.

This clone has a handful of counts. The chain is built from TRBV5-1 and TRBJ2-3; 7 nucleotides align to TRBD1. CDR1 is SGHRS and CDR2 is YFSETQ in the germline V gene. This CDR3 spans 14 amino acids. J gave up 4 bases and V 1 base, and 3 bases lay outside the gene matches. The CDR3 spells CASSLRTGADTQYF. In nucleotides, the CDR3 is TGCGCCAGCAGCTTGCGGACAGGCGCAGATACGCAGTATTTT.

The DNA of the CDR3 is TGTGCCAGCAGTAGGAGCCACTATGGCTACACCTTC. Amino acids: CASSRSHYGYTF. This chain joins TRBV28 and TRBJ1-2; the D is unclear. Trimming shortened V by 5 bases and J by 3 bases, and 7 bases separated the two germline ends. The germline CDR1 and CDR2 sequences are MDHEN and SYDVKM. This CDR3 region has 12 residues.

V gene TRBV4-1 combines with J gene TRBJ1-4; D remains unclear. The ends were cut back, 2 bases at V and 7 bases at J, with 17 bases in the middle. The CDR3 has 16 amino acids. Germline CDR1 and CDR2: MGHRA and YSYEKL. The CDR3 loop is CASSQPRGRAFEKLFF. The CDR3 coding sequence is TGCGCCAGCAGCCAACCAAGAGGGAGAGCGTTTGAAAAACTGTTTTTT.

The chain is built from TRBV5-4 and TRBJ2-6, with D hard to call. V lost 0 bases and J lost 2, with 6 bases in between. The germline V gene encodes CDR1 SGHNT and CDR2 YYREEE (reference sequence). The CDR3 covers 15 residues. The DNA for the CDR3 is TGTGCCAGCAGCTTGGCAGGCCCTGGGGCCAACGTCCTGACTTTC. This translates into CASSLAGPGANVLTF.

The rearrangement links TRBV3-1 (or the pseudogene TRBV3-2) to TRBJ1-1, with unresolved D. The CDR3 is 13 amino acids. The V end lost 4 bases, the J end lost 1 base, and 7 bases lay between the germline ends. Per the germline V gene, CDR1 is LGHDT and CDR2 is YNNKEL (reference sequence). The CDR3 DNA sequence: TGTGCCAGCAGCCCCACAGAGAACACTGAAGCTTTCTTT. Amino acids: CASSPTENTEAFF.

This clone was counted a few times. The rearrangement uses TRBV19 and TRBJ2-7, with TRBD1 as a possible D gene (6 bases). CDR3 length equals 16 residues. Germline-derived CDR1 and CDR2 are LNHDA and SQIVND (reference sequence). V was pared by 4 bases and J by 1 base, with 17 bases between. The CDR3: CASSTPGWGQSYEQYF. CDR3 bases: TGTGCCAGTAGTACCCCCGGGTGGGGGCAATCCTACGAGCAGTACTTC.

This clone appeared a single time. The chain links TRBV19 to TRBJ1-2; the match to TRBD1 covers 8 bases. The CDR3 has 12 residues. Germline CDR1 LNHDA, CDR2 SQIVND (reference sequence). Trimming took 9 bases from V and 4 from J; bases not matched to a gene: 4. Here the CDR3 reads CASQTGGYGYTF. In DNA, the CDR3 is TGTGCCAGCCAAACAGGGGGCTATGGCTACACCTTC.

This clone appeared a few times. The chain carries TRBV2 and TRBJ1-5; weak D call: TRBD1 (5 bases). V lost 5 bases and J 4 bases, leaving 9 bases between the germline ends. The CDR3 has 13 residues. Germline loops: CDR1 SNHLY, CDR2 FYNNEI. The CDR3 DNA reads TGTGCCAGCAGTTGGCGGGGGAATCAGCCCCAGCATTTT. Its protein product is CASSWRGNQPQHF.

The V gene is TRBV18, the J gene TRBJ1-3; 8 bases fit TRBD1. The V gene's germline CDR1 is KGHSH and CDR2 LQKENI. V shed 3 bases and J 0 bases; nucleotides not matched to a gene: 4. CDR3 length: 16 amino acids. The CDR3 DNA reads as TGTGCCAGCTCACCGGGACAGGTGGGCTCTGGAAACACCATATATTTT. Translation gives CASSPGQVGSGNTIYF.

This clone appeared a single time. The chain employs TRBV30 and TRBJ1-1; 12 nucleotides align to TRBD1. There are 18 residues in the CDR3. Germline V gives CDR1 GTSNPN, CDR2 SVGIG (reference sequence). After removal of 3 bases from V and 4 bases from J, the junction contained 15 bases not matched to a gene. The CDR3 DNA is TGTGCCTGGAGAGCAACCGGGACAGGGGGCTTTTTAGGCACTGAAGCTTTCTTT. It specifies CAWRATGTGGFLGTEAFF.

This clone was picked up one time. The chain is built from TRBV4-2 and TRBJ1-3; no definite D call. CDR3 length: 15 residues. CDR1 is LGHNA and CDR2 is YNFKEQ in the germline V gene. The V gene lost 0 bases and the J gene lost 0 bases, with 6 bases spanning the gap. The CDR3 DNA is TGTGCCAGCAGCCAAGATGACAACTCTGGAAACACCATATATTTT. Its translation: CASSQDDNSGNTIYF.

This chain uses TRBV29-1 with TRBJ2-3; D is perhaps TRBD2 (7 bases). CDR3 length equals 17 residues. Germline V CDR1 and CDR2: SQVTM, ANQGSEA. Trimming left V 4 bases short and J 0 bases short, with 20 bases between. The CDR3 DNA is TGCAGCGTTGCGGTAACGGGGGGCCCCACTAGCACAGATACGCAGTATTTT. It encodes CSVAVTGGPTSTDTQYF.

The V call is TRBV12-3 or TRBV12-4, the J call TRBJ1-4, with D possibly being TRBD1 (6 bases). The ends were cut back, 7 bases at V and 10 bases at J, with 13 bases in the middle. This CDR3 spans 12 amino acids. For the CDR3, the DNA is TGTGCCAGCACCCTAGGGGGGGGAAAACTGTTTTTT. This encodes CASTLGGGKLFF.

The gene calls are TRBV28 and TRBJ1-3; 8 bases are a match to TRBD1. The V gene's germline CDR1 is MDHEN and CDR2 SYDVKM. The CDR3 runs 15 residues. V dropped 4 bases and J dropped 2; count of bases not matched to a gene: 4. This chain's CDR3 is CASSSGQETGNTIYF. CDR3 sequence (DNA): TGTGCCAGCAGTTCGGGACAGGAGACTGGAAACACCATATATTTT.

DNA of the CDR3: TGTGCCAGCAGCTTTCGGGACAGGGGTCGAGAGCAGTTCTTC. Translation gives CASSFRDRGREQFF. V usage is TRBV7-9 and J usage is TRBJ2-1; TRBD1 matches 10 bases. The ends lost 3 bases at V and 10 bases at J; junction bases unmatched: 6. The CDR3 covers 14 residues. The germline V gene encodes CDR1 SEHNR and CDR2 FQNEAQ (reference sequence).

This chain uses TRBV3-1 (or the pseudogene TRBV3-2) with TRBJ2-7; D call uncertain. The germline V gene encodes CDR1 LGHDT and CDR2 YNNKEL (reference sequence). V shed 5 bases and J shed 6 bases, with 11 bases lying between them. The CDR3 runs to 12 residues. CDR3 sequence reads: CASSFLRGEQYF. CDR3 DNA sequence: TGTGCCAGCAGCTTCCTTAGAGGCGAGCAGTACTTC.